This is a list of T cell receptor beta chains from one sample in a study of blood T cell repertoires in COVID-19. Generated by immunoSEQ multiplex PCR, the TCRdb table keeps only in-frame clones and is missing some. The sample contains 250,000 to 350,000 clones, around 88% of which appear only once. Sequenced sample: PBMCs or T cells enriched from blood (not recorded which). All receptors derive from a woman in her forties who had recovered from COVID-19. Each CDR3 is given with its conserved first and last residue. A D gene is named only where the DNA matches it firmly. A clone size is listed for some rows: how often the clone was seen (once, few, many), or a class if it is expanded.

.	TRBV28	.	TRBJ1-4	CASSFDRGDEKLFF	TGTGCCAGCAGTTTCGACAGAGGAGATGAAAAACTGTTTTTT
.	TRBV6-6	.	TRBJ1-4	CATRYYGANNEKLFF	TGTGCCACCCGTTATTACGGAGCGAATAATGAAAAACTGTTTTTT
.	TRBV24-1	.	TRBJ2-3	CATSDVGATDTQYF	TGTGCCACCAGTGATGTGGGCGCGACAGATACGCAGTATTTT
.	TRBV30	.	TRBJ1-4	CAWSGVPPLAEKLFF	TGTGCCTGGAGTGGCGTCCCCCCTTTAGCCGAAAAACTGTTTTTT
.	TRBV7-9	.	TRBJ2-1	CASRPEEGEGFF	TGTGCCAGCAGGCCGGAAGAGGGGGAGGGATTCTTC
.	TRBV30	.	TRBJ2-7	CAWSDSGLYYEQYF	TGTGCCTGGAGTGATAGTGGACTCTACTACGAGCAGTACTTC
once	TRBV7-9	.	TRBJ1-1	CASSLEYGAHTEAFF	TGTGCCAGCAGCTTAGAGTATGGGGCTCACACTGAAGCTTTCTTT
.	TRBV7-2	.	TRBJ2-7	CASSLDTRRSEQYF	TGTGCCAGCAGCTTAGATACCCGTCGTAGCGAGCAGTACTTC
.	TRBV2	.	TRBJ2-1	CASRELVTRDEQFF	TGTGCCAGCAGAGAACTAGTCACCCGCGATGAGCAGTTCTTC
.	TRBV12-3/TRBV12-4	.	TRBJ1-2	CASSLQGYGYTF	TGTGCCAGCAGTTTACAGGGGTATGGCTACACCTTC
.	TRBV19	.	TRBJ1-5	CASHSPRPVGAHNQPQHF	TGTGCCAGCCATTCCCCCAGGCCGGTGGGGGCCCACAATCAGCCCCAGCATTTT
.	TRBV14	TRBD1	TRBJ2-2	CASRGMTGTGGTGELFF	TGTGCCAGCAGGGGAATGACCGGGACAGGGGGCACCGGGGAGCTGTTTTTT
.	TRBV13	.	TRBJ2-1	CASSPLPSTVTYNEQFF	TGTGCCAGCAGCCCCCTCCCCTCGACAGTGACCTACAATGAGCAGTTCTTC
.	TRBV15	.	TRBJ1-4	CATSRDPTGPNEKLFF	TGTGCCACCAGCAGAGATCCGACAGGCCCTAATGAAAAACTGTTTTTT
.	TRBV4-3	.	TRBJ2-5	CASSQDRQETQYF	TGCGCCAGCAGCCAAGACCGGCAAGAGACCCAGTACTTC
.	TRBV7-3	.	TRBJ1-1	CASSSVGGSTEAFF	TGTGCCAGCAGCTCAGTGGGGGGGAGCACTGAAGCTTTCTTT
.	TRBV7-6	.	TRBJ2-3	CASSPLLRSTDTQYF	TGTGCCAGCAGCCCTCTCCTGAGGAGCACAGATACGCAGTATTTT
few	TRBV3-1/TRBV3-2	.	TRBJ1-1	CASSQAGEFEAFF	TGTGCCAGCAGCCAAGCCGGAGAGTTCGAAGCTTTCTTT
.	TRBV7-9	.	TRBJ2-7	CAVGTGGAAYEQYF	TGTGCCGTCGGAACTGGGGGGGCAGCCTACGAGCAGTACTTC
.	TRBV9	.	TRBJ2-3	CASSPKGETTDTQYF	TGTGCCAGCAGCCCAAAGGGGGAGACAACAGATACGCAGTATTTT
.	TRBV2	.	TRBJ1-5	CASSPQPPGGQPQHF	TGTGCCAGCAGTCCACAGCCACCGGGGGGTCAGCCCCAGCATTTT
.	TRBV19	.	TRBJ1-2	CASSQQATGFYGYTF	TGTGCCAGTAGCCAACAGGCGACCGGCTTCTATGGCTACACCTTC
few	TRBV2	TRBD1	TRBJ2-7	CASGGQGVYEQYF	TGTGCCAGCGGAGGACAGGGTGTATACGAGCAGTACTTC
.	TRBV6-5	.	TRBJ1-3	CASSYQRGGNTIYF	TGTGCCAGCAGTTACCAGAGAGGTGGAAACACCATATATTTT
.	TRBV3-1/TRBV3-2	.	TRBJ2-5	CASSQDPGALGETQYF	TGTGCCAGCAGCCAAGACCCAGGGGCGCTTGGAGAGACCCAGTACTTC
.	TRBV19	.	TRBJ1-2	CASSHGQNNYGYTF	TGTGCCAGTAGTCATGGACAGAACAACTATGGCTACACCTTC
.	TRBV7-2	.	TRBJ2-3	CASSLEGVGTQYF	TGTGCCAGCAGCTTAGAGGGGGTTGGTACGCAGTATTTT
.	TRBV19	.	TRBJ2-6	CASSSQGFRTGANVLTF	TGTGCCAGTAGTTCCCAGGGTTTCCGGACTGGGGCCAACGTCCTGACTTTC
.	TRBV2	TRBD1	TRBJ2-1	CASSAGQAPHEQFF	TGTGCCAGCAGTGCGGGACAGGCCCCCCATGAGCAGTTCTTC
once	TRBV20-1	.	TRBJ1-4	CSASRGRSDEKLFF	TGCAGTGCTAGTCGCGGGCGATCCGACGAAAAACTGTTTTTT
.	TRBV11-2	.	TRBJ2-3	CASSLTLAGIDTQYF	TGTGCCAGCAGCTTAACACTAGCAGGGATAGATACGCAGTATTTT
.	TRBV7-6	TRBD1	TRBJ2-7	CASSIGQGVGGEQYF	TGTGCCAGCAGCATCGGACAGGGCGTAGGTGGCGAGCAGTACTTC